A selection of T cell receptor beta chains follows, all from one sample in a study of T cells after yellow fever vaccination. TCRdb itself ran the 5' RACE reads through MiXCR, one entry per CDR3 protein. The sample lists about 580,000 distinct CDR3 sequences; about a sixth were seen once. The sequenced sample was PBMCs, obtained 4 to 6 days after the first yellow fever vaccination. The receptors were sampled from a man between 18 and 29 years old who received the YFV17D yellow fever vaccine. Both conserved end residues are trimmed from each CDR3.

V	J	CDR3
TRBV16	TRBJ1-5	ASSPDRGYQPQH
TRBV7-9	TRBJ2-1	ASSPTGNYNEQF
TRBV29-1	TRBJ1-1	STSGVSDTEAF
TRBV30	TRBJ2-7	AWRLTGVVSYEQY
TRBV29-1	TRBJ2-7	SVTNTASYEQY
TRBV15	TRBJ2-7	ATSSPGGRRSEQY
TRBV20-1	TRBJ2-3	SARLGGKDTQY
TRBV4-2	TRBJ2-1	ASSQDGGPLADLAQF
TRBV7-9	TRBJ2-2	ASSSTELETGVQWGELF
TRBV5-1	TRBJ2-5	ASSPRDGTQY